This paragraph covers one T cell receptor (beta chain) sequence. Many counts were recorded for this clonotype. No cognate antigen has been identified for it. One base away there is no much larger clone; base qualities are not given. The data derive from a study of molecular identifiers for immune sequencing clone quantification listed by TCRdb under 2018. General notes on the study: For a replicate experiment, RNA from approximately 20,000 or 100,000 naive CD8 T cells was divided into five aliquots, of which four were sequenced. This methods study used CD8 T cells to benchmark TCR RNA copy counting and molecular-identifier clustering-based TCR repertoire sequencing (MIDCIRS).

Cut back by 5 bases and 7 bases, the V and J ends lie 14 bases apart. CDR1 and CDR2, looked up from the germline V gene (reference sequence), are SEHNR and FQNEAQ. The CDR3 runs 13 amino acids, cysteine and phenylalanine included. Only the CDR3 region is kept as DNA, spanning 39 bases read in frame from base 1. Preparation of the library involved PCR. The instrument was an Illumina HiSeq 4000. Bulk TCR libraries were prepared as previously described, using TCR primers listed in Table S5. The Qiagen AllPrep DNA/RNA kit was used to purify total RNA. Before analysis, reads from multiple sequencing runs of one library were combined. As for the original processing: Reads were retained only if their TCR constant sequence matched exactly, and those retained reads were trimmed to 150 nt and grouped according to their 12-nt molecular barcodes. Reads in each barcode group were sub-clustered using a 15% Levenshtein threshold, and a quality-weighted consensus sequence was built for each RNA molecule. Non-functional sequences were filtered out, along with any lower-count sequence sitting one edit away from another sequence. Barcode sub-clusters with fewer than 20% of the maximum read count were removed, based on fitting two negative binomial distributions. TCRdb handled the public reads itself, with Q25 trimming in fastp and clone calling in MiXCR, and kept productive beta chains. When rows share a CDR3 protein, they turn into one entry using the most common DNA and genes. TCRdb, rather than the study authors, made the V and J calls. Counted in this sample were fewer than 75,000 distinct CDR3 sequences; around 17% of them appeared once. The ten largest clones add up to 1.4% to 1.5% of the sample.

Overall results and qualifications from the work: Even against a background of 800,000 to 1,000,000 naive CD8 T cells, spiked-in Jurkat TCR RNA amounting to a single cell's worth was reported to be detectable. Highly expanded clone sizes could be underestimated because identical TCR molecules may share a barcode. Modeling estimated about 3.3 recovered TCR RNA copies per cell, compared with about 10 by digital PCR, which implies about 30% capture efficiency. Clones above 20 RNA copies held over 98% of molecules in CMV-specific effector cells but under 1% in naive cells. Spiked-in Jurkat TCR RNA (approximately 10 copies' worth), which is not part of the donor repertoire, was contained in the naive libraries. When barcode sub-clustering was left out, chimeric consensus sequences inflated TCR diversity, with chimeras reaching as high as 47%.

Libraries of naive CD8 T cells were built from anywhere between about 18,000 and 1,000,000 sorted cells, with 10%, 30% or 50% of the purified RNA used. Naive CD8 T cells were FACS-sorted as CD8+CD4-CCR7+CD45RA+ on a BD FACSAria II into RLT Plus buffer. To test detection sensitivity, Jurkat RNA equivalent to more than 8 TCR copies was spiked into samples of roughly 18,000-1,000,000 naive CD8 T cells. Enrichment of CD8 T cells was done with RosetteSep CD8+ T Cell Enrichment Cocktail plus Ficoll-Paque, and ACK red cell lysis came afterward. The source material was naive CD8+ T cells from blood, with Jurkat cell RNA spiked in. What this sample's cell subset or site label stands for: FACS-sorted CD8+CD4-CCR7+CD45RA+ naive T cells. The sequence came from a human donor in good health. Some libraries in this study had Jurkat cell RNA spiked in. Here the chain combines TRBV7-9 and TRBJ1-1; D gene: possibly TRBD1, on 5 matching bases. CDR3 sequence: CASSPPTVLEAFF. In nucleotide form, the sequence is TGTGCCAGCAGCCCACCGACAGTGCTTGAAGCTTTCTTT. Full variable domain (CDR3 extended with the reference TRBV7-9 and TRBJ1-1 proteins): DTGVSQNPRHKITKRGQNVTFRCDPISEHNRLYWYRQTLGQGPEFLTYFQNEAQLEKSRLLSDRFSAERPKGSFSTLEIQRTEQGDSAMYLCASSPPTVLEAFFGQGTRLTVV.